This T cell receptor beta chain was found in a study of CD8 T cells in ankylosing spondylitis. Study observations and caveats: Several highly homologous variants made up a TCR beta motif, and this motif appeared characteristic of ankylosing spondylitis blood. Earlier studies detected some motif variants in reactive arthritis synovial fluid and blood. Significant enrichment of disease-linked clones was reportedly seen in matched ankylosing spondylitis synovial fluid.

This clonotype was recorded many times. What it recognizes is unknown. Each TCR beta library was made by quantitative 5'-RACE that incorporated molecular barcodes. TCRdb processed the 5' RACE reads anew with MiXCR; each CDR3 protein has one entry. Of fewer than 550,000 distinct CDR3 sequences in the sample, 5.3% were seen once. The TCR sequence derives from a male donor with ankylosing spondylitis. The sequencing sample was made of blood, either unsorted or a sorted T cell fraction (not recorded which).

CDR3 in amino acids: CASRVRVTDTQYF. Written as DNA, the CDR3 is TGCGCCAGCAGGGTCAGAGTCACAGATACGCAGTATTTT. This chain joins TRBV5-1 and TRBJ2-3, with D uncertain. Germline CDR1 SGHRS, CDR2 YFSETQ. The CDR3 length is 13 residues. V gave up 5 bases and J gave up 2 bases, with 9 bases separating them.